A selection of T cell receptor beta chains follows, all from one sample in a study of T cells after yellow fever vaccination. Using its own MiXCR run on the 5' RACE reads, TCRdb lists one record per CDR3 protein. The table lists about 400,000 distinct CDR3 sequences, approximately 10% of them singletons. The sample was PBMCs, taken on the day of the first yellow fever vaccination. The source of these receptors is a man younger than 35 who received the YFV17D yellow fever vaccine. CDR3s include the opening cysteine and the closing phenylalanine or tryptophan. A D gene is named only where the DNA matches it firmly. Clone size appears in some rows only: once, few, many, or a class for an expanded clone.

v_gene: TRBV7-9
d_gene: NA
j_gene: TRBJ1-6
abundance: few
CDR3nt: TGTGCCAGCAGCTTACAGGAGGATTCACCCCTCCACTTT
CDR3aa: CASSLQEDSPLHF

v_gene: TRBV6-2/TRBV6-3
d_gene: NA
j_gene: TRBJ2-2
abundance: NA
CDR3nt: TGTGCCAGCAGTACCCGGCTGGAGAACACCGGGGAGCTGTTTTTT
CDR3aa: CASSTRLENTGELFF

v_gene: TRBV12-3/TRBV12-4
d_gene: NA
j_gene: TRBJ2-7
abundance: NA
CDR3nt: TGTGCCAGCAGTCGCCTACAGGGCTACGAGCAGTACTTC
CDR3aa: CASSRLQGYEQYF

v_gene: TRBV9
d_gene: NA
j_gene: TRBJ2-2
abundance: once
CDR3nt: TGTGCCAGCAGCGTAGGCACAGCCGGGGAGCTGTTTTTT
CDR3aa: CASSVGTAGELFF

v_gene: TRBV6-1
d_gene: NA
j_gene: TRBJ2-3
abundance: NA
CDR3nt: TGTGCCAGCAGTGAAGACCGGGATGCGCAGTATTTT
CDR3aa: CASSEDRDAQYF

v_gene: TRBV24-1
d_gene: NA
j_gene: TRBJ2-1
abundance: NA
CDR3nt: TGTGCCACCACCCCGCGGCTAGCAACTTCCGGGCGCGAATCTAGTAGCAATGAGCAGTTCTTC
CDR3aa: CATTPRLATSGRESSSNEQFF

v_gene: TRBV7-2
d_gene: NA
j_gene: TRBJ1-3
abundance: NA
CDR3nt: TGTGCCAGCAGCTTCGGGGGGCGGACTGGAAACACCATATATTTT
CDR3aa: CASSFGGRTGNTIYF

v_gene: TRBV4-3
d_gene: NA
j_gene: TRBJ1-3
abundance: NA
CDR3nt: TGCGCCAGCAGCCAAGGCGGGGCCGGAAACACCATATATTTT
CDR3aa: CASSQGGAGNTIYF

v_gene: TRBV2
d_gene: NA
j_gene: TRBJ2-1
abundance: NA
CDR3nt: TGTGCCAGCAGTGATCAACTTAAGCAGTTCTTC
CDR3aa: CASSDQLKQFF

v_gene: TRBV11-2
d_gene: NA
j_gene: TRBJ1-2
abundance: few
CDR3nt: TGTGCCAGCAGCTTGGTAGCTACGGGAAACTATGGCTACACCTTC
CDR3aa: CASSLVATGNYGYTF

v_gene: TRBV5-1
d_gene: NA
j_gene: TRBJ2-1
abundance: many
CDR3nt: TGCGCCAGCAGCTTTGCGAGCGCTCCCTACAATGAGCAGTTCTTC
CDR3aa: CASSFASAPYNEQFF

v_gene: TRBV5-1
d_gene: NA
j_gene: TRBJ2-1
abundance: many
CDR3nt: TGCGCCAGCAGCTTGGGGGGATTGACGGAAAGCTCCTACAATGAGCAGTTCTTC
CDR3aa: CASSLGGLTESSYNEQFF

v_gene: TRBV2
d_gene: NA
j_gene: TRBJ1-1
abundance: many
CDR3nt: TGTGCCAGCAGTTTCGGGGCATTAGAAGCTTTCTTT
CDR3aa: CASSFGALEAFF

v_gene: TRBV2
d_gene: NA
j_gene: TRBJ2-2
abundance: NA
CDR3nt: TGTGCCAGCAGTGTGGGGGCTCGGCGGACCGGGGAGCTGTTTTTT
CDR3aa: CASSVGARRTGELFF

v_gene: TRBV7-8
d_gene: NA
j_gene: TRBJ2-5
abundance: NA
CDR3nt: TGTGCCAGCAGCTCCTCCGTCCTAACTGTGAGCTTC
CDR3aa: CASSSSVLTVSF

v_gene: TRBV5-1
d_gene: NA
j_gene: TRBJ1-2
abundance: NA
CDR3nt: TGCGCCAGCAGCCCCCGGGGGGGTGACTATGGCTACACCTTC
CDR3aa: CASSPRGGDYGYTF

v_gene: TRBV12-3/TRBV12-4
d_gene: NA
j_gene: TRBJ1-1
abundance: few
CDR3nt: TGTGCCAGCAGTCCCCGGGACACCATCACTGAAGCTTTCTTT
CDR3aa: CASSPRDTITEAFF

v_gene: TRBV5-1
d_gene: NA
j_gene: TRBJ2-1
abundance: many
CDR3nt: TGCGCCAGCAGCACCCACTATGGGGGTGGGGGAGAGCAGTTCTTC
CDR3aa: CASSTHYGGGGEQFF

v_gene: TRBV29-1
d_gene: NA
j_gene: TRBJ2-2
abundance: NA
CDR3nt: TGCAGCGCAAGCCGGGGTGGTACCTCCGGGGAGCTGTTTTTT
CDR3aa: CSASRGGTSGELFF

v_gene: TRBV27
d_gene: TRBD1
j_gene: TRBJ2-7
abundance: NA
CDR3nt: TGTGCCAGCAGTCTGGCTGGGACAGGGATGGGCGAGCAGTACTTC
CDR3aa: CASSLAGTGMGEQYF

v_gene: TRBV6-2/TRBV6-3
d_gene: NA
j_gene: TRBJ2-4
abundance: many
CDR3nt: TGTGCCAGCAGTTCCTGGACTGTACTAGCCAAAAACATTCAGTACTTC
CDR3aa: CASSSWTVLAKNIQYF

v_gene: TRBV4-1
d_gene: NA
j_gene: TRBJ2-7
abundance: many
CDR3nt: TGCGCCAGCAGCCAGAATCTACAGGGATCCTCCTACGAGCAGTACTTC
CDR3aa: CASSQNLQGSSYEQYF

v_gene: TRBV5-6
d_gene: NA
j_gene: TRBJ2-3
abundance: many
CDR3nt: TGTGCCAGCAGCTTGGGGATGAGTACCGTTTTCACAGATACGCAGTATTTT
CDR3aa: CASSLGMSTVFTDTQYF

v_gene: TRBV20-1
d_gene: NA
j_gene: TRBJ1-4
abundance: few
CDR3nt: TGCAGTGCTAGAGTGCTGAGGGGTCCGGGGGTAAATGAAAAACTGTTTTTT
CDR3aa: CSARVLRGPGVNEKLFF

v_gene: TRBV3-1
d_gene: TRBD1
j_gene: TRBJ1-4
abundance: few
CDR3nt: TGTGCCAGCAGCCACGTTGGACAGGCAGCCATTTTT
CDR3aa: CASSHVGQAAIF

v_gene: TRBV6-5
d_gene: NA
j_gene: TRBJ2-5
abundance: many
CDR3nt: TGTGCCAGCAGTTATCGACGGACTCAAGAGACCCAGTACTTC
CDR3aa: CASSYRRTQETQYF

v_gene: TRBV20-1
d_gene: TRBD1
j_gene: TRBJ1-3
abundance: NA
CDR3nt: TGCAGTGCGAGAAAGACAGGGACTGGAAACACCATATATTTT
CDR3aa: CSARKTGTGNTIYF

v_gene: TRBV19
d_gene: NA
j_gene: TRBJ2-7
abundance: NA
CDR3nt: TGTGCCACCTCCGGTGGGCCGGGGGCCGAGCAGTACTTC
CDR3aa: CATSGGPGAEQYF

v_gene: TRBV4-2
d_gene: NA
j_gene: TRBJ1-6
abundance: NA
CDR3nt: TGTGCCAGCAGCCAAGCGGCAGGCTCCTATAATTCACCCCTCCACTTT
CDR3aa: CASSQAAGSYNSPLHF

v_gene: TRBV29-1
d_gene: TRBD1
j_gene: TRBJ2-5
abundance: NA
CDR3nt: TGCAGCGTTGAAGACGACAGGGTTGAGGAGACCCAGTACTTC
CDR3aa: CSVEDDRVEETQYF

v_gene: TRBV6-1
d_gene: NA
j_gene: TRBJ2-7
abundance: few
CDR3nt: TGTGCCAGCGGGAGGACAGTAAACTACGAGCAGTACTTC
CDR3aa: CASGRTVNYEQYF

v_gene: TRBV25-1
d_gene: NA
j_gene: TRBJ1-4
abundance: few
CDR3nt: TGTGCCAGCAGTGATGGTCGGGTTGGAGAAAAACTGTTTTTT
CDR3aa: CASSDGRVGEKLFF

v_gene: TRBV6-1
d_gene: NA
j_gene: TRBJ1-5
abundance: few
CDR3nt: TGTGCCAGCAGCAACAACGTGGCCCTGGGGCCCCAGCATTTT
CDR3aa: CASSNNVALGPQHF

v_gene: TRBV19
d_gene: TRBD2
j_gene: TRBJ2-7
abundance: NA
CDR3nt: TGTGCCAGTAGTCCAAAACCCGGACTAGCGGGAACCTACGAGCAGTACTTC
CDR3aa: CASSPKPGLAGTYEQYF

v_gene: TRBV27
d_gene: NA
j_gene: TRBJ2-2
abundance: few
CDR3nt: TGTGCCAGCACTGGGGGACCGGGACGGGGCACCGGGGAGCTGTTTTTT
CDR3aa: CASTGGPGRGTGELFF

v_gene: TRBV28
d_gene: TRBD2
j_gene: TRBJ2-1
abundance: many
CDR3nt: TGTGCCAGCAGCCCCCCTCAACTAGCGGGGGTGGTGTTCTTC
CDR3aa: CASSPPQLAGVVFF

v_gene: TRBV7-9
d_gene: TRBD1
j_gene: TRBJ2-5
abundance: NA
CDR3nt: TGTGCCAGCAGCTTCCGGGACAGGGGGCTGGAGACCCAGTACTTC
CDR3aa: CASSFRDRGLETQYF

v_gene: TRBV6-2/TRBV6-3
d_gene: NA
j_gene: TRBJ2-1
abundance: NA
CDR3nt: TGTGCCAGCAGTTACTCGTCCGGGACGAATAGCCCCAATGAGCAGTTCTTC
CDR3aa: CASSYSSGTNSPNEQFF

v_gene: TRBV11-2
d_gene: NA
j_gene: TRBJ1-2
abundance: few
CDR3nt: TGTGCCAGCAGCTTAATTCGTGGCATCTACACCTTC
CDR3aa: CASSLIRGIYTF

v_gene: TRBV5-1
d_gene: NA
j_gene: TRBJ2-3
abundance: few
CDR3nt: TGCGCCAGCAGCTTGGCCCCACAATCCACAGATACGCAGTATTTT
CDR3aa: CASSLAPQSTDTQYF

v_gene: TRBV6-5
d_gene: TRBD2
j_gene: TRBJ2-2
abundance: NA
CDR3nt: TGTGCCAGCAGTTACGGGGGACTAGCCGGGGAGCTGTTTTTT
CDR3aa: CASSYGGLAGELFF

v_gene: TRBV4-3
d_gene: NA
j_gene: TRBJ1-6
abundance: NA
CDR3nt: TGCGCCAGCAGCCCAGAGATCAACCGGGTTATTAATTCACCCCTCCACTTT
CDR3aa: CASSPEINRVINSPLHF

v_gene: TRBV6-5
d_gene: NA
j_gene: TRBJ1-1
abundance: many
CDR3nt: TGTGCCAGCAGTTTAACTGCGGGAGCGGAGAACACTGAAGCTTTCTTT
CDR3aa: CASSLTAGAENTEAFF

v_gene: TRBV29-1
d_gene: NA
j_gene: TRBJ1-4
abundance: NA
CDR3nt: TGCAGCGTTGAAGGCAGGGGAGATAATGAAAAACTGTTTTTT
CDR3aa: CSVEGRGDNEKLFF

v_gene: TRBV9
d_gene: TRBD2
j_gene: TRBJ2-3
abundance: few
CDR3nt: TGTGCCAGCAGCGTTTCGGGGGGAGATACGCAGTATTTT
CDR3aa: CASSVSGGDTQYF

v_gene: TRBV3-1
d_gene: NA
j_gene: TRBJ1-2
abundance: many
CDR3nt: TGTGCCAGCAGCCCACAGGGTTCCCTCTATGGCTACACCTTC
CDR3aa: CASSPQGSLYGYTF

v_gene: TRBV5-4
d_gene: TRBD2
j_gene: TRBJ2-5
abundance: NA
CDR3nt: TGTGCCAGCAGCTTGGGGGGCCTAGCGGGGGGCTTAAGGGAGACCCAGTACTTC
CDR3aa: CASSLGGLAGGLRETQYF

v_gene: TRBV7-2
d_gene: TRBD1
j_gene: TRBJ2-5
abundance: NA
CDR3nt: TGTGCCAGCAGCCCGAGACAGGGAAGTTGGGAGACCCAGTACTTC
CDR3aa: CASSPRQGSWETQYF

v_gene: TRBV5-1
d_gene: NA
j_gene: TRBJ1-1
abundance: many
CDR3nt: TGCGCCAGCAGCTTTAACACTGAAGCTTTCTTT
CDR3aa: CASSFNTEAFF

v_gene: TRBV20-1
d_gene: NA
j_gene: TRBJ1-2
abundance: few
CDR3nt: TGCAGTGCTAGATTAACAGACAATAACTATGGCTACACCTTC
CDR3aa: CSARLTDNNYGYTF

v_gene: TRBV18
d_gene: NA
j_gene: TRBJ2-1
abundance: NA
CDR3nt: TGTGCCAGCTCACCGAGTCCACAGGGTGAGCAGTTCTTC
CDR3aa: CASSPSPQGEQFF

v_gene: TRBV4-1
d_gene: TRBD1
j_gene: TRBJ1-6
abundance: few
CDR3nt: TGCGCCAGCAGGCGAGGACAGGGAGCATCTAATTCACCCCTCCACTTT
CDR3aa: CASRRGQGASNSPLHF

v_gene: TRBV7-8
d_gene: NA
j_gene: TRBJ2-7
abundance: NA
CDR3nt: TGTGCCAGCAGCTTAGTGGCAGGGGTTTTTCTCGAGCAGTACTTC
CDR3aa: CASSLVAGVFLEQYF

v_gene: TRBV24-1
d_gene: NA
j_gene: TRBJ2-1
abundance: NA
CDR3nt: TGTGCCACCAGTGGCCACAGGGATGAGCAGTTCTTC
CDR3aa: CATSGHRDEQFF

v_gene: TRBV5-1
d_gene: NA
j_gene: TRBJ2-6
abundance: many
CDR3nt: TGCGCCAGCAGCCCTGAAGGCAGCTCTGGGGCCAACGTCCTGACTTTC
CDR3aa: CASSPEGSSGANVLTF

v_gene: TRBV14
d_gene: TRBD1
j_gene: TRBJ2-3
abundance: few
CDR3nt: TGTGCCAGCAGCCCATACAGGGGGCCCTACACAGATACGCAGTATTTT
CDR3aa: CASSPYRGPYTDTQYF

v_gene: TRBV9
d_gene: NA
j_gene: TRBJ2-7
abundance: few
CDR3nt: TGTGCCAGCAGCGTATTCCCTTGGGCGGGCGAGCAGTACTTC
CDR3aa: CASSVFPWAGEQYF

v_gene: TRBV6-5
d_gene: NA
j_gene: TRBJ1-2
abundance: NA
CDR3nt: TGTGCCAGCAGTTCGGGACCGATTTCCTATGGCTACACCTTC
CDR3aa: CASSSGPISYGYTF

v_gene: TRBV6-5
d_gene: NA
j_gene: TRBJ1-6
abundance: NA
CDR3nt: TGTGCCGGCAGTAACTATCCTGGGGGGAGCTCCTATAATTCACCCCTCCACTTT
CDR3aa: CAGSNYPGGSSYNSPLHF

v_gene: TRBV7-8
d_gene: NA
j_gene: TRBJ1-5
abundance: few
CDR3nt: TGTGCCAGCAAGGGTGGAGGAAAAGATCAGCCCCAGCATTTT
CDR3aa: CASKGGGKDQPQHF